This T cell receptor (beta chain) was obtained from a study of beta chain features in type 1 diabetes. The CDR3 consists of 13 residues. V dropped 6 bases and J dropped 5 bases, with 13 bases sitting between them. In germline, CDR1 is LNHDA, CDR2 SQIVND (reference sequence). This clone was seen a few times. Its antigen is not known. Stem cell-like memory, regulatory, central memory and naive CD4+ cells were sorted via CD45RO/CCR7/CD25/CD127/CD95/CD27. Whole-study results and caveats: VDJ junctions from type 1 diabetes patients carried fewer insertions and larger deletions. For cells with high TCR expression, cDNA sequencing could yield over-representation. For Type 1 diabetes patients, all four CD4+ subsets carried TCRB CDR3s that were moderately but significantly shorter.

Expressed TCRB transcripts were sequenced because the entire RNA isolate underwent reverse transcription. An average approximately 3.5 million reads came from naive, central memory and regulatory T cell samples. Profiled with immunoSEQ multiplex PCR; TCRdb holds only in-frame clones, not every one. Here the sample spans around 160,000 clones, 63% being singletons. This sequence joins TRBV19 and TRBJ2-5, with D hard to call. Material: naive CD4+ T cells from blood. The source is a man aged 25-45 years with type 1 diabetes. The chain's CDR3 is CASSFVGTETQYF. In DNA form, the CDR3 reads TGTGCCAGTAGCTTTGTGGGTACCGAGACCCAGTACTTC.